Listed below are T cell receptor beta chains from one sample, sequenced in a study of blood T cell repertoires in COVID-19. Repertoires were generated with immunoSEQ multiplex PCR, while TCRdb's copy carries only in-frame clones and drops some. The table lists 150,000 to 200,000 clones, roughly 87% of them singletons. Material: PBMCs or T cells enriched from blood (not recorded which). The receptor source for this set is a woman younger than 45 who had recovered from COVID-19. Each CDR3 is given with its conserved first and last residue.

TRBV5-6	TRBJ1-4	CASSLLDRDNEKLFF
TRBV16	TRBJ1-1	CASSQSLRRGTGEAFF
TRBV6-2/TRBV6-3	TRBJ2-5	CASSPWTSSQETQYF
TRBV11-3	TRBJ2-7	CASSRGHSEQYF
TRBV5-1	TRBJ2-2	CASSQLGQNTGELFF
TRBV23-1	TRBJ2-7	CASSQRGQSSYEQYF
TRBV6-2/TRBV6-3	TRBJ1-5	CASSYSPGFSNQPQHF
TRBV3-1/TRBV3-2	TRBJ1-1	CASSPGLGAFF
TRBV10-3	TRBJ1-1	CAIRGLGVGGTEAFF
TRBV2	TRBJ1-2	CASSNSGGASYGYTF
TRBV6-5	TRBJ2-7	CASRDRGSYEQYF
TRBV9	TRBJ1-1	CASSALGGSTEAFF
TRBV11-3	TRBJ1-1	CASGPQGLNTEAFF
TRBV7-9	TRBJ1-2	CASSPPPTGFYGYTF